This paragraph reports one T cell receptor (beta chain). Its antigen is currently not known. Qualities for individual bases were not recorded, and no much larger clone is one base off. The sample is drawn from a study of PD-L1 blockade in urothelial cancer (dated by TCRdb to between 2016 and 2019). As for the study more broadly: All patients started therapy in about 2014 and received atezolizumab 1,200 mg intravenously every 3 weeks. About 85% of the roughly 29 patients were males with bladder-origin urothelial cancer, and about 65% of the roughly 30 reported a prior smoking history. Patients had an ECOG performance status of 0 or 1 and had received between 0 and 3 prior chemotherapy regimens. Blood samples were analyzed at two time points: 3 weeks after treatment start (second dose) and 6 weeks after treatment start. Blood samples gave a median of about 130,000 T cells and tens of thousands of unique TCRs, with a median clonality of around 0.08. The study was an exploratory multi-omic analysis of somatic, immune and clinical correlates of response to PD-L1 blockade with atezolizumab in urothelial cancer. Pretreatment tumor samples and matched peripheral blood, collected serially before and after atezolizumab treatment, underwent TCR sequencing. Progression-free survival longer than 6 months counted as durable clinical benefit, and TCR features were additionally tested against both progression-free and overall survival. Whole exome sequencing and RNA sequencing of pretreatment tumors were performed alongside TCR sequencing in the same patients. Eight to ten patients achieved durable clinical benefit and approximately 20 did not. Pretreatment blood TCR-seq was available for 30 or so patients, at least one posttreatment blood collection was obtained for around 25 patients, and tumor TCR-seq was available for around 25 patients. Overall results and qualifications from the work: A pretreatment peripheral blood TCR clonality below the median was linked to improved progression-free and overall survival. Because the sample size was small (n ≈ 31) and many of the analyses were exploratory, the results are meant to be hypothesis-generating. Among patients with durable benefit, tumor-associated TCR clones showed greater expansion in peripheral blood 3 weeks after treatment started (n ≈ 21, p = 0.022).

Synthetic TCR analog templates were spiked into each PCR to estimate absolute template abundance from read counts. TCRbeta CDR3 regions were amplified from genomic DNA with bias-controlled V and J gene primers using the immunoSEQ assay. Sequencing of rearranged TCRbeta segments was done at approximately 20X coverage. The source study handled its data this way. Sequencing errors were corrected by clustering, and CDR3s were annotated against IMGT so that V, D and J genes could be assigned. Downstream analyses used only productive TCRbeta rearrangements and left out out-of-frame or stop-codon sequences. Clonality was computed as one minus Shannon entropy normalized by the log of the number of unique productive sequences. Clones differing between time points or between blood and tumor were identified using Fisher's exact test with Benjamini-Hochberg correction, with an adjusted p below 0.01 applied as the threshold. Not all clones reach the TCRdb copy of this immuneACCESS table, which keeps in-frame sequences only. Checked studies attribute under half of the gap to unresolved V genes and leave the rest unexplained. V, J and clone size are taken as reported in that table, and D and trimming were inferred from the DNA itself. This sample lists tens of thousands of clones; roughly nine tenths were detected once. The top ten clonotypes cover less than 9.5% of the sample.

In the paper's terms, the time point label means: peripheral blood 6 weeks after treatment start. The cohort included 29 patients with locally advanced or metastatic urothelial carcinoma who were treated at Memorial Sloan Kettering on a trial protocol. Peripheral blood mononuclear cells were collected from each patient pretreatment and during treatment, giving between 1 and 8 total time points per patient. The Qiagen DNeasy Blood extraction kit was used to purify genomic DNA from total PBMCs and from tumor samples. Collected pretreatment and during treatment, PBMCs were isolated and stored as previously described. This clonotype was obtained from a man between 65 and 79 years old with urothelial cancer. Source: PBMCs, taken around atezolizumab (anti-PD-L1) treatment.

The CDR3 is CASSLWGDRDLYGYTF. The DNA reads TGTGCCAGCAGCTTGTGGGGGGACAGAGACCTCTATGGCTACACCTTC. Recombination connected TRBV5-6 to TRBJ1-2, and TRBD1 matches 7 of the central bases. CDR1 SGHDT and CDR2 YYEEEE were looked up in the germline V gene. Its CDR3 holds 16 amino acids, cysteine through phenylalanine. The sequence is cut down to CDR3 DNA, 48 bases in frame from base 1. The junction shows trimming of 1 base on V and 4 bases on J, and the gene matches do not reach 10 bases of it. Extended through the reference TRBV5-6 and TRBJ1-2 proteins, this CDR3 yields the full variable domain: DAGVTQSPTHLIKTRGQQVTLRCSPKSGHDTVSWYQQALGQGPQFIFQYYEEEERQRGNFPDRFSGHQFPNYSSELNVNALLLGDSALYLCASSLWGDRDLYGYTFGSGTRLTVV.